A single sample gave rise to the 8 T cell receptor beta chains below, sequenced in a study of beta chain features in type 1 diabetes. Reverse transcribing all isolated RNA meant expressed TCRB transcripts were sequenced. Profiled with immunoSEQ multiplex PCR; TCRdb holds only in-frame clones, not every one. Of under 300,000 clones in the sample, 27% were seen once. The source material was central memory CD4+ T cells from blood. Receptors originate from a man aged 30 to 45 in good health.

This clone was seen a few times. The rearrangement joins TRBV5-6 to TRBJ2-3, with 10 bases matching TRBD2. With V trimmed by 3 bases and J by 9 bases, 10 bases remained unmatched. This CDR3 comprises 15 residues. CDR1 is SGHDT and CDR2 is YYEEEE in the germline V gene. The CDR3 coding sequence is TGTGCCAGCAGCTCCGGAGCGGGGGGGACTAGAACGCAGTATTTT. This sequence encodes CASSSGAGGTRTQYF.

J is TRBJ2-5 and V is TRBV10-2; D is ambiguous. V lost 8 bases and J 1 base, leaving 11 bases between the germline ends. Germline loops: CDR1 WSHSY, CDR2 SAAADI. The CDR3 spans 13 residues. The CDR3 region is CASGLTIQETQYF. CDR3 sequence (DNA): TGCGCCAGCGGCCTGACGATCCAAGAGACCCAGTACTTC.

The rearrangement links TRBV6-5 to TRBJ1-1, with D unresolved. The CDR3 runs to 13 residues. CDR1 and CDR2 (germline): MNHEY, SVGAGI. Trimming shortened V by 5 bases and J by 0 bases, and 7 bases separated the two germline ends. CDR3 sequence reads: CASSESVNTEAFF. DNA for the CDR3: TGTGCCAGCAGTGAATCCGTGAACACTGAAGCTTTCTTT.

This clone was seen only a few times. The chain employs TRBV5-4 and TRBJ2-7; TRBD2 agrees at 9 bases. This CDR3 region has 15 residues. The V and J ends lost 0 bases and 0 bases, in that order; junction bases with no gene match: 1. The V gene's germline CDR1 is SGHNT and CDR2 YYREEE (reference sequence). Here the CDR3 DNA reads TGTGCCAGCAGCTTGGGTAGCGGGGGCTCCTACGAGCAGTACTTC. This sequence encodes CASSLGSGGSYEQYF.

In this sample, this clone turned up many times. The J gene is TRBJ2-4, the V gene TRBV28; D not resolved. In germline, CDR1 is MDHEN, CDR2 SYDVKM. With 4 bases removed from V and 7 bases from J, the gap between germline ends came to 8 bases. There are 12 residues in the CDR3. CDR3 coding DNA: TGTGCCAGCAGTTCGGGTGGGAACATTCAGTACTTC. Protein sequence: CASSSGGNIQYF.

This clone turned up a few times. This chain connects TRBV7-9 to TRBJ2-7; TRBD1 is a possible D gene (5 bases). The length of the CDR3 is 15 residues. V lost 1 base to trimming and J lost 0 bases, with 10 bases between them. The germline V gene encodes CDR1 SEHNR and CDR2 FQNEAQ (reference sequence). DNA of the CDR3: TGTGCCAGCAGCTTAGGTGCAGGGTTCTCCTACGAGCAGTACTTC. This sequence encodes CASSLGAGFSYEQYF. Using reference TRBV7-9 and TRBJ2-7 for the parts outside the CDR3, the full variable domain is DTGVSQNPRHKITKRGQNVTFRCDPISEHNRLYWYRQTLGQGPEFLTYFQNEAQLEKSRLLSDRFSAERPKGSFSTLEIQRTEQGDSAMYLCASSLGAGFSYEQYFGPGTRLTVT.

This clone was detected once. The chain links TRBV29-1 to TRBJ1-1; a weak D match, TRBD1 (5 bases). The germline CDR1 and CDR2 sequences are SQVTM and ANQGSEA. The V and J ends lost 7 bases and 1 base respectively, with 7 bases between them. The CDR3 contains 11 residues. The CDR3 DNA follows: TGCAGCGGGGACGAGAACACTGAAGCTTTCTTT. Translated, it gives CSGDENTEAFF.

This sequence joins TRBV7-2 and TRBJ1-2, with a weak D call TRBD1 (5 bases). V was cut by 1 base and J by 8 bases, with 11 bases left in between. Germline assignment: CDR1 SGHTA and CDR2 FQGNSA. This CDR3 has 13 amino acids. Written as DNA, the CDR3 is TGTGCCAGCAGCTTAGAAGGGGCACGGGGCTACACCTTC. It codes for CASSLEGARGYTF. Variable domain in full (rest from reference TRBV7-2 and TRBJ1-2): GAGVSQSPSNKVTEKGKDVELRCDPISGHTALYWYRQSLGQGLEFLIYFQGNSAPDKSGLPSDRFSAERTGGSVSTLTIQRTQQEDSAVYLCASSLEGARGYTFGSGTRLTVV.